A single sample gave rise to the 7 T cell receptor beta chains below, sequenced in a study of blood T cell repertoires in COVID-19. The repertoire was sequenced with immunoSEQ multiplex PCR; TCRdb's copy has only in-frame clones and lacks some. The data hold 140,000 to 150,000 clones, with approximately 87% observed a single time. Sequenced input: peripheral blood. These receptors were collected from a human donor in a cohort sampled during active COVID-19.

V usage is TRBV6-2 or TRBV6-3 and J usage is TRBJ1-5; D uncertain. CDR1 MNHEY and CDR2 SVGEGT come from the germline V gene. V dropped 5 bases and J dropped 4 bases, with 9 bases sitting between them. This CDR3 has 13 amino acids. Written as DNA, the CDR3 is TGTGCCAGCAGTCGGGGAGGTAATCAGCCCCAGCATTTT. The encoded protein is CASSRGGNQPQHF.

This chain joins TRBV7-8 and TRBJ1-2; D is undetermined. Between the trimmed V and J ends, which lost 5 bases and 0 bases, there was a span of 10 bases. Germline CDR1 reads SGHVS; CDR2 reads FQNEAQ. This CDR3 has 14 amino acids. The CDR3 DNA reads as TGTGCCAGCAGCCTGGGCAGAGCTAACTATGGCTACACCTTC. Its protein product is CASSLGRANYGYTF.

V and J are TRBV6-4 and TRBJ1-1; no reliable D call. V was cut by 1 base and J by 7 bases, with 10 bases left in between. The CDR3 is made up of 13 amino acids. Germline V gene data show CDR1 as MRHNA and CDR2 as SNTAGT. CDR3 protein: CASSDYTGGEAFF. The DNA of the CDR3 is TGTGCCAGCAGTGACTACACGGGTGGTGAAGCTTTCTTT.

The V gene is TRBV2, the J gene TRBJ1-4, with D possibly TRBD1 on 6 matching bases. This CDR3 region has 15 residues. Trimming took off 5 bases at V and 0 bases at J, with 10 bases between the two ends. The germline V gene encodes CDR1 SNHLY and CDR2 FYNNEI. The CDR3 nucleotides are TGTGCCAGCAGTTCCAGGACAGCAACTAATGAAAAACTGTTTTTT. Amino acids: CASSSRTATNEKLFF.

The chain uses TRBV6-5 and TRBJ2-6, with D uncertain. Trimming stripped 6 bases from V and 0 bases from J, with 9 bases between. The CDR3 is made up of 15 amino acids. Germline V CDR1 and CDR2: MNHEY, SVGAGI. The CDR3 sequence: CASRALGSGANVLTF. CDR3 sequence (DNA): TGTGCCAGCAGAGCGTTGGGCTCTGGGGCCAACGTCCTGACTTTC.

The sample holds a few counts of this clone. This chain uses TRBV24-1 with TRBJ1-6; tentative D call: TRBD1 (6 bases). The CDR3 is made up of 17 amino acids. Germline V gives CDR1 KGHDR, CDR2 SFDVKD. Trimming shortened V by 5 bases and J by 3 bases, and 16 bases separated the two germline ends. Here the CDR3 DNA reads TGTGCCACCAGTGTCCCGGTGGGACACTACTATAATTCACCCCTCCACTTT. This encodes CATSVPVGHYYNSPLHF.

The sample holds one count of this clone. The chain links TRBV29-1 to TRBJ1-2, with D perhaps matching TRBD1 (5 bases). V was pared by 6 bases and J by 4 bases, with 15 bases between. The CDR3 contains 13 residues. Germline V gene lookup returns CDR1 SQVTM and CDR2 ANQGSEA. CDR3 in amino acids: CSVPGRGLYGYTF. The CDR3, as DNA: TGCAGCGTACCGGGGAGGGGCCTCTATGGCTACACCTTC.